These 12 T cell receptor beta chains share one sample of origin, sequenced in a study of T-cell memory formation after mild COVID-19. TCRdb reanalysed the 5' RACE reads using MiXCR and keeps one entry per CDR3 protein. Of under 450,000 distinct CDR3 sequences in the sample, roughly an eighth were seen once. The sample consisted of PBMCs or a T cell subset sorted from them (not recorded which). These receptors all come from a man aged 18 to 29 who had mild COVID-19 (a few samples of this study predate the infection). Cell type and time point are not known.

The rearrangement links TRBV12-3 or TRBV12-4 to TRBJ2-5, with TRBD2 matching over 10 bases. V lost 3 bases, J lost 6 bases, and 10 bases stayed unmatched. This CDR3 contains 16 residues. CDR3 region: CASSLLSGGAGKTQYF. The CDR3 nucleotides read TGTGCCAGCAGTTTGCTCAGCGGGGGGGCCGGGAAGACCCAGTACTTC.

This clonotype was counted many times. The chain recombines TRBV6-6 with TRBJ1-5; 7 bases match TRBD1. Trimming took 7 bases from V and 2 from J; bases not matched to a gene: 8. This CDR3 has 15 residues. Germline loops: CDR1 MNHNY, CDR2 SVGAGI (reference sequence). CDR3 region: CASTLQGGGNQPQHF. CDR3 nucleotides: TGTGCCAGCACCCTCCAGGGGGGGGGCAATCAGCCCCAGCATTTT.

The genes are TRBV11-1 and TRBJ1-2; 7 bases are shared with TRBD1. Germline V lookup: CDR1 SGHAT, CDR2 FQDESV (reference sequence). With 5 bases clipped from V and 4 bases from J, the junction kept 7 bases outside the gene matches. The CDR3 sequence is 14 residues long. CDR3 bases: TGTGCCAGCAGCCACATGACAGGGATCTATGGCTACACCTTC. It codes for CASSHMTGIYGYTF.

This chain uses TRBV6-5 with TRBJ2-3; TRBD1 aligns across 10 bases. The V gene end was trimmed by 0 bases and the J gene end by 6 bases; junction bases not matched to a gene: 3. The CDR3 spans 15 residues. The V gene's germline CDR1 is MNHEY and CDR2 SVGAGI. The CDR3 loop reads CASSYSRTGGDTQYF. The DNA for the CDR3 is TGTGCCAGCAGTTACTCCCGGACAGGGGGGGATACGCAGTATTTT.

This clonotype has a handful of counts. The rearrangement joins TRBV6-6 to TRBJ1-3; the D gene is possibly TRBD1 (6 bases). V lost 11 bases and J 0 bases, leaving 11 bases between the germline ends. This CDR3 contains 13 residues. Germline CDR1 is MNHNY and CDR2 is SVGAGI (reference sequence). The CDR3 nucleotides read TGTGCCGGGGGCGATTTCTCTGGAAACACCATATATTTT. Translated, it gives CAGGDFSGNTIYF.

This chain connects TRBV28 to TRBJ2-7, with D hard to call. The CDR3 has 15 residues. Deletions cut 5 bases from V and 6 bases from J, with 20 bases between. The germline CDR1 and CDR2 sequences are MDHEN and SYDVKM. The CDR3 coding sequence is TGTGCCAGCAGTCCGTCGGACGCGGAAGGGTCCGAGCAGTACTTC. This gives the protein CASSPSDAEGSEQYF.

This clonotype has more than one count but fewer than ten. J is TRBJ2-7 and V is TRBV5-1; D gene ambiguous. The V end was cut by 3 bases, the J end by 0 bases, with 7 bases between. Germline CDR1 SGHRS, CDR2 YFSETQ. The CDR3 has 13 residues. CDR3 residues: CASSSRLSYEQYF. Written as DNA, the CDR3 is TGCGCCAGCAGCTCGCGACTCTCCTACGAGCAGTACTTC.

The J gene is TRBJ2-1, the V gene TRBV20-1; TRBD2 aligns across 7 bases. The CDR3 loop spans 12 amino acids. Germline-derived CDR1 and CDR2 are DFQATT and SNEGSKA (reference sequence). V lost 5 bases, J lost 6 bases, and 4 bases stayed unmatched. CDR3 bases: TGCAGTGCTGGGACTATCTCCAATGAGCAGTTCTTC. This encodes CSAGTISNEQFF.

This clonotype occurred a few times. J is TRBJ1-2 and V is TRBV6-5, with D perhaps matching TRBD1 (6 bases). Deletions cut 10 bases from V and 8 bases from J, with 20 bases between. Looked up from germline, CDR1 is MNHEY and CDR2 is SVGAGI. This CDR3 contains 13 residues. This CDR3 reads CATSPRGRGGYTF. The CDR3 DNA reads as TGTGCCACGTCACCCAGGGGACGAGGGGGCTACACCTTC.

The chain's CDR3 is CSVNNRDSGTYGYTF. CDR3 DNA sequence: TGCAGCGTGAACAACCGGGACAGCGGAACCTATGGCTACACCTTC. The rearrangement joins TRBV29-1 to TRBJ1-2, with 7 bases fitting TRBD1. The CDR3 is 15 residues long. The junction had 14 bases not matched to a gene; V was cut back by 6 bases and J by 4 bases. Germline CDR1 reads SQVTM; CDR2 reads ANQGSEA.

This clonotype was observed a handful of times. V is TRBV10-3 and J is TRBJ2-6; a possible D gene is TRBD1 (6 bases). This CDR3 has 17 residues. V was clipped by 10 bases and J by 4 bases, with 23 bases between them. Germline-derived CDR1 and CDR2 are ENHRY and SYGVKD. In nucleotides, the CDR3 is TGTGCCACGAGAACCGGGACACTATCGCCCGGGGCCAACGTCCTGACTTTC. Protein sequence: CATRTGTLSPGANVLTF.

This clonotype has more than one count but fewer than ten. Written as DNA, the CDR3 is TGTGCCAGCAGTTACTTCGGGTCCCAGTACTTC. Amino acid sequence: CASSYFGSQYF. The gene calls are TRBV6-2 or TRBV6-3 and TRBJ2-5, with D unresolved. Trimming cost V 1 base and J 9 bases, with 6 bases left between them. The CDR3 sequence is 11 residues long. The germline V gene encodes CDR1 MNHEY and CDR2 SVGEGT.